The clone carrying this T cell receptor (beta chain) appeared many times. Its antigen is unknown. This entry belongs to a study of T cell repertoires in cytomegalovirus infection. On the study more broadly: It was the public TCR beta signatures that indicated both CMV infection and matching HLA type. Study-wide results and caveats: Dominant in the ex vivo response were TCR beta clonotypes restricted by HLA-C and specific for CMV. Individuals carrying CMV plus the relevant HLA were identified by cumulative frequency of public TCR beta families.

TCRdb re-analysed the reads in MiXCR, keeping a single row per CDR3 protein. The table includes 200,000 to 300,000 distinct CDR3 sequences, approximately 15% detected once. Germline loops: CDR1 SGHVS, CDR2 FNYEAQ. With 1 base clipped from V and 3 bases from J, the junction kept 6 bases outside the gene matches. The CDR3 sequence is 15 residues long. The sequence derives from a human donor in good health (CMV status not recorded). Some clones in this sample may be carry-over from other donors' samples. Input material: PBMCs. V usage is TRBV7-6 and J usage is TRBJ2-7; 7 bases line up with TRBD2. The CDR3 spells CASSLGVERDYEQYF. In DNA, the CDR3 is TGTGCCAGCAGCTTAGGTGTTGAGCGGGACTACGAGCAGTACTTC.